The 19 T cell receptor beta chains given below trace back to one sample, sequenced in a study of shared clonotypes between healthy human individuals. Sequenced by immunoSEQ multiplex PCR; TCRdb stores in-frame clones only, minus some. Of about 2 million clones in the sample, over 85% are singletons; the top ten hold 0.13%. Source material: naive CD4+ T cells sorted from blood. Subset in this sample: CD45RA+ positively selected. The source of these receptors is a young man in good health.

This clone was counted once. The rearrangement uses TRBV5-1 and TRBJ2-7; D is ambiguous. The CDR3 extends over 16 amino acids. The V end was cut by 3 bases, the J end by 0 bases, with 16 bases between. Germline lookup yields CDR1 SGHRS and CDR2 YFSETQ. The DNA for the CDR3 is TGCGCCAGCAGCTGGTCAAGGGTTGGCAGCTCCTACGAGCAGTACTTC. Translation gives CASSWSRVGSSYEQYF. Full variable domain (remainder filled in from reference TRBV5-1 and TRBJ2-7): KAGVTQTPRYLIKTRGQQVTLSCSPISGHRSVSWYQQTPGQGLQFLFEYFSETQRNKGNFPGRFSGRQFSNSRSEMNVSTLELGDSALYLCASSWSRVGSSYEQYFGPGTRLTVT.

The J gene is TRBJ2-7, the V gene TRBV5-4; 9 positions match TRBD2. Per germline, CDR1 SGHNT and CDR2 YYREEE (reference sequence). The CDR3 consists of 15 residues. V lost 0 bases and J lost 6; bases outside the gene matches: 7. The CDR3, as DNA: TGTGCCAGCAGCTTGGGAAGCATAGCGGGAGTCGAGCAGTACTTC. Its protein product is CASSLGSIAGVEQYF.

As regards this clone: This CDR3 is also generated by other DNA sequences in the sample. The chain joins TRBV7-2 to TRBJ1-1; D perhaps matches TRBD1 (6 bases). This CDR3 region has 15 residues. With 0 bases removed from V and 0 bases from J, the gap between germline ends came to 8 bases. Germline V lookup: CDR1 SGHTA, CDR2 FQGNSA. CDR3 region: CASSLAQGMNTEAFF. The DNA of the CDR3 is TGTGCCAGCAGCTTAGCGCAGGGGATGAACACTGAAGCTTTCTTT.

A note on this clone: The same CDR3 can be traced to other DNA sequences in this sample. The genes are TRBV18 and TRBJ2-7; D might be TRBD1 (6 bases). From germline, CDR1 is KGHSH and CDR2 LQKENI. V was shortened by 2 bases and J by 1 base, with 9 bases between the two germline ends. The CDR3 runs 14 residues. The CDR3 nucleotides are TGTGCCAGCTCACCAGGGGGCAGGTCCTACGAGCAGTACTTC. Its protein product is CASSPGGRSYEQYF.

This clone showed up just once. The V and J genes are TRBV6-1 and TRBJ1-1; 7 bases fit TRBD1. After removal of 1 base from V and 7 bases from J, the junction contained 9 bases not matched to a gene. CDR1 is MNHNS and CDR2 is SASEGT in the germline V gene. The CDR3 length is 15 residues. DNA for the CDR3: TGTGCCAGCAGTGAAGACGGCAGGGGGTTTGGTGAAGCTTTCTTT. Translation gives CASSEDGRGFGEAFF.

The V call is TRBV10-3, the J call TRBJ2-1; 9 nucleotides agree with TRBD1. Losses at the gene ends were 6 bases for V and 0 bases for J; bases not matched to a gene: 9. This CDR3 is 17 amino acids long. CDR1 ENHRY and CDR2 SYGVKD come from the germline V gene. CDR3 loop: CAISQTGGLYSYNEQFF. CDR3 nucleotides: TGTGCCATCAGCCAAACAGGGGGCCTCTACTCCTACAATGAGCAGTTCTTC.

Remarks on this clone: The same CDR3 also results from other DNA sequences found in this sample. V is TRBV28 and J is TRBJ2-3, with a weak D call TRBD1 (6 bases). Germline CDR1 is MDHEN and CDR2 is SYDVKM. The V end was cut by 3 bases, the J end by 7 bases, with 8 bases between. The CDR3 loop spans 12 amino acids. The CDR3 loop reads CASSFRGNTQYF. The CDR3 DNA sequence: TGTGCCAGCAGTTTCAGGGGAAATACGCAGTATTTT.

This chain links TRBV7-9 with TRBJ2-5; D remains ambiguous. V was cut by 7 bases and J by 1 base, with 13 bases left in between. Germline V gene lookup returns CDR1 SEHNR and CDR2 FQNEAQ (reference sequence). There are 14 residues in the CDR3. Written as DNA, the CDR3 is TGTGCCAGCACCTACTTCCCGGGCCAAGAGACCCAGTACTTC. It specifies CASTYFPGQETQYF.

As regards this clone: This same CDR3 is encoded by further DNA sequences in the sample. The chain couples TRBV30 to TRBJ2-3; perhaps D is TRBD1 or TRBD2 (6 bases each). Germline V gene sequence: CDR1 GTSNPN, CDR2 SVGIG (reference sequence). V was trimmed by 2 bases and J by 3 bases, leaving 12 bases between them. The CDR3 loop spans 14 amino acids. CDR3 DNA sequence: TGTGCCTGGAGTCGGGGGCCCCTGACAGATACGCAGTATTTT. Translated: CAWSRGPLTDTQYF.

This clone has only one observation. The chain couples TRBV7-2 to TRBJ1-4; D uncertain. Trimming pared 4 bases from V and 4 bases from J, leaving 13 bases between. The CDR3 extends over 15 amino acids. The V gene's germline CDR1 is SGHTA and CDR2 FQGNSA. The CDR3 nucleotides are TGTGCCAGCAGCTCACCGCGGGGAAATAATGAAAAACTGTTTTTT. Amino acids: CASSSPRGNNEKLFF.

The count of this clone is one. The chain employs TRBV5-1 and TRBJ2-5, with D possibly TRBD1 on 5 matching bases. The CDR3 is 15 residues long. V dropped 1 base and J dropped 5 bases, with 15 bases sitting between them. Germline V CDR1 and CDR2: SGHRS, YFSETQ. This CDR3 is CASSLSERAGETQYF. CDR3 bases: TGCGCCAGCAGCTTGTCGGAACGGGCAGGGGAGACCCAGTACTTC. Using reference TRBV5-1 and TRBJ2-5 for the parts outside the CDR3, the full variable domain is KAGVTQTPRYLIKTRGQQVTLSCSPISGHRSVSWYQQTPGQGLQFLFEYFSETQRNKGNFPGRFSGRQFSNSRSEMNVSTLELGDSALYLCASSLSERAGETQYFGPGTRLLVL.

CDR3 bases: TGTGCCTGGAGGGGACAGGGGGCGCAGCCCCAGCATTTT. It encodes CAWRGQGAQPQHF. The chain joins TRBV30 to TRBJ1-5, with TRBD1 matching 12 bases. Trimming at V came to 3 bases and at J to 7 bases, leaving 1 base not matched to a gene. This CDR3 spans 13 amino acids. Per the germline V gene, CDR1 is GTSNPN and CDR2 is SVGIG (reference sequence).

V and J are TRBV4-3 and TRBJ2-7; D unresolved. From germline, CDR1 is LGHNA and CDR2 YSLEER. Trimming removed 0 bases at V and 3 bases at J, with 18 bases between. CDR3 length: 17 residues. The CDR3 DNA reads TGCGCCAGCAGCCAAGAATTGGGCATCTCCTATAACTACGAGCAGTACTTC. Translated, it gives CASSQELGISYNYEQYF.

The chain is built from TRBV5-6 and TRBJ2-5; TRBD2 is a possible D gene (6 bases). Trimming removed 1 base from V and 3 bases from J, with 19 bases in between. Looked up from germline, CDR1 is SGHDT and CDR2 is YYEEEE. This CDR3 has 17 amino acids. CDR3: CASSLIRGSGQKETQYF. DNA for the CDR3: TGTGCCAGCAGCTTGATTCGGGGGTCTGGCCAAAAAGAGACCCAGTACTTC.

The rearrangement links TRBV11-2 to TRBJ2-5; 8 positions match TRBD2. The CDR3 runs to 15 residues. Per the germline V gene, CDR1 is SGHAT and CDR2 is FQNNGV. Trimming removed 1 base from V and 2 bases from J; junction bases left unmatched: 3. In DNA, the CDR3 is TGTGCCAGCAGCTTAGGTCGCGGGGGGCAAGAGACCCAGTACTTC. Its translation: CASSLGRGGQETQYF.

The sample holds a few counts of this clone. V and J are TRBV19 and TRBJ1-1; no clear D gene. CDR1 and CDR2 (germline): LNHDA, SQIVND (reference sequence). The CDR3 has 14 amino acids. Between the trimmed V and J ends, which lost 5 bases and 4 bases, there was a span of 14 bases. CDR3 region: CASSSAPAGTEAFF. The CDR3 DNA reads TGTGCCAGTAGTTCCGCCCCAGCGGGCACTGAAGCTTTCTTT.

V usage is TRBV11-2 and J usage is TRBJ2-7; 9 bases are a match to TRBD2. The V gene end was trimmed by 5 bases and the J gene end by 4 bases; junction bases not matched to a gene: 12. CDR1 SGHAT and CDR2 FQNNGV come from the germline V gene. This CDR3 region has 16 residues. In nucleotides, the CDR3 is TGTGCCAGCAGCCAGCGGGGGGCAGGGGGAAAGTACGAGCAGTACTTC. Its translation is CASSQRGAGGKYEQYF.

V gene TRBV19 combines with J gene TRBJ1-2; 7 nucleotides agree with TRBD1. Trimming removed 8 bases from V and 2 bases from J; junction bases left unmatched: 5. This CDR3 contains 13 residues. Germline loops: CDR1 LNHDA, CDR2 SQIVND (reference sequence). This CDR3 reads CASQNRGNYGYTF. CDR3 in DNA: TGTGCCAGTCAAAACAGGGGAAACTATGGCTACACCTTC.

A word on this clone: The same CDR3 can be traced to other DNA sequences in this sample. The rearrangement joins TRBV5-1 to TRBJ2-7; TRBD2 aligns across 8 bases. The V gene end was trimmed by 2 bases and the J gene end by 0 bases; junction bases not matched to a gene: 4. Per the germline V gene, CDR1 is SGHRS and CDR2 is YFSETQ. This CDR3 is 15 amino acids long. This CDR3 reads CASSFSGGSSYEQYF. The DNA for the CDR3 is TGCGCCAGCAGCTTCTCGGGGGGGTCCTCCTACGAGCAGTACTTC.